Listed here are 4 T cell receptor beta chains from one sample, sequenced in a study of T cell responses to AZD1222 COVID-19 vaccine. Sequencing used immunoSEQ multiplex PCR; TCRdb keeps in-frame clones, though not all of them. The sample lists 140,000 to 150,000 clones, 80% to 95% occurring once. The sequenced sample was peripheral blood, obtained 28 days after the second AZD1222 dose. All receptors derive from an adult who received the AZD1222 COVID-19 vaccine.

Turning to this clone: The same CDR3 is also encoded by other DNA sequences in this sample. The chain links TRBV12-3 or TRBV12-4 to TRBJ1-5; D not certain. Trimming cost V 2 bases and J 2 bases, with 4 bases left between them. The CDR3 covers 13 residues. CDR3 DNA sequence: TGTGCCAGCAGTTTATCGGGCAATCAGCCCCAGCATTTT. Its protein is CASSLSGNQPQHF.

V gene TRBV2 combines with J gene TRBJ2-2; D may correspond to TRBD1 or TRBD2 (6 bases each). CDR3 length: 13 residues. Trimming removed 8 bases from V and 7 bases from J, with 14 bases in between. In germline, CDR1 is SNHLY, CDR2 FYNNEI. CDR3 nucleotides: TGTGCCAGCTGGGGGGCGCCCCACGGGGAGCTGTTTTTT. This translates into CASWGAPHGELFF.

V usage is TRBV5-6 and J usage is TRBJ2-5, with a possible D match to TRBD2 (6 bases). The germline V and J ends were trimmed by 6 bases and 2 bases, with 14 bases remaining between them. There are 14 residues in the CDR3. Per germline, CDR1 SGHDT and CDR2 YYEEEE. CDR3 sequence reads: CASTSPGTQETQYF. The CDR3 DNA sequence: TGTGCCAGCACCTCACCTGGGACTCAAGAGACCCAGTACTTC.

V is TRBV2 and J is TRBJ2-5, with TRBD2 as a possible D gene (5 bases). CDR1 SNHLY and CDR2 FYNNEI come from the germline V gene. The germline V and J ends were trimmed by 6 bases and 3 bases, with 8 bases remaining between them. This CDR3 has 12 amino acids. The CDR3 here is CASRDGKETQYF. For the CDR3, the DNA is TGTGCCAGCAGGGACGGGAAAGAGACCCAGTACTTC.